This paragraph reports one TCR beta chain. The antigen is unknown. This sample is drawn from a study of cytomegalovirus exposure and HLA in healthy donors. The study, taken as a whole, reports: Later analysis placed DRB1 highest and HLA-C lowest in TCR association rates, which differed by HLA locus. HLA alleles showed associations with about 17,000 TCR beta sequences in a later analysis, at a 0.05 false discovery rate.

This CDR3 is 14 amino acids long. Per the germline V gene, CDR1 is SQVTM and CDR2 is ANQGSEA. V was cut by 2 bases and J by 3 bases, with 13 bases left in between. 13 Jbeta primers and 60 Vbeta primers were used for the PCR. Sequenced by immunoSEQ multiplex PCR; TCRdb stores in-frame clones only, minus some. Here the sample spans tens of thousands of clones, about four fifths being singletons. V usage is TRBV29-1 and J usage is TRBJ1-2, with a weak D call TRBD1 (5 bases). The specimen was PBMCs. This receptor was identified in a man over 45 in good health and CMV-seronegative. The CDR3 nucleotides read TGCAGCGTTGAAAGGCCAGGGATGGACTATGGCTACACCTTC. Translation gives CSVERPGMDYGYTF. Full variable domain (remainder filled in from reference TRBV29-1 and TRBJ1-2): SAVISQKPSRDICQRGTSLTIQCQVDSQVTMMFWYRQQPGQSLTLIATANQGSEATYESGFVIDKFPISRPNLTFSTLTVSNMSPEDSSIYLCSVERPGMDYGYTFGSGTRLTVV.